The 19 T cell receptor beta chains below all came from one sample that was sequenced in a study of T-cell reconstitution after alpha-beta-depleted transplantation in children. Preparation of the TCRbeta library was carried out with unique molecular identifiers. TCRdb reprocessed the PCR reads via MiXCR and lists one record per CDR3 protein. The sample contains 200,000 to 250,000 distinct CDR3 sequences, 6.6% of which appear only once. Specimen: PBMCs, collected before TCRalphabeta/CD19-depleted stem cell transplant. These receptors were collected from a boy under 10 years old with acute lymphoblastic leukemia, due to receive a stem cell transplant.

The chain employs TRBV12-5 and TRBJ1-1; D ambiguous. Trimming took 0 bases from V and 1 from J, leaving 12 bases between them. CDR1 is LGHNT, CDR2 FRNRAP, per germline. The CDR3 runs to 16 residues. DNA for the CDR3: TGTGCTAGTGGTTTGGTCCCGGTCTTCTCGAACACTGAAGCTTTCTTT. As protein: CASGLVPVFSNTEAFF.

This clonotype was detected a few times. This sequence joins TRBV7-6 and TRBJ2-5; 14 bases agree with TRBD2. J gave up 7 bases and V 4 bases, and 8 bases lay outside the gene matches. CDR3 length: 16 amino acids. CDR1 is SGHVS, CDR2 FNYEAQ, per germline. CDR3 DNA: TGTGCCAGCAGCTCCTCGACTAGCGGGGGGGAGGGGACCCAGTACTTC. Its translation is CASSSSTSGGEGTQYF.

This clonotype was found a few times. The chain combines TRBV15 with TRBJ1-1; D ambiguous. CDR1 is LNHNV and CDR2 is YYDKDF in the germline V gene (reference sequence). The ends were cut back, 5 bases at V and 8 bases at J, with 18 bases in the middle. The CDR3 consists of 14 residues. The CDR3 nucleotides read TGTGCCACCAGCGCCGGGCAAACGTTAGGAGAAGCTTTCTTT. Its translation: CATSAGQTLGEAFF.

This clonotype was detected only a few times. The chain has TRBV7-2 and TRBJ2-7; 7 bases line up with TRBD1. The germline V gene encodes CDR1 SGHTA and CDR2 FQGNSA. The CDR3 length is 14 residues. With 5 bases clipped from V and 4 bases from J, the junction kept 8 bases outside the gene matches. The CDR3 spells CASSPYRGKYEQYF. In DNA form, the CDR3 reads TGTGCCAGCAGCCCTTACAGGGGCAAGTACGAGCAGTACTTC.

This clonotype was detected a few times. The CDR3 nucleotides read TGCAGCGTTTCCCCCCGGGAATATATACATGAGCAGTTCTTC. Translated, it gives CSVSPREYIHEQFF. The chain has TRBV29-1 and TRBJ2-1; possibly TRBD2 for D (5 bases). The CDR3 has 14 residues. The V end was cut by 5 bases, the J end by 8 bases, with 19 bases between. Per the germline V gene, CDR1 is SQVTM and CDR2 is ANQGSEA.

The chain couples TRBV5-1 to TRBJ1-4, with a tentative D call TRBD1 (6 bases). Trimming pared 2 bases from V and 6 bases from J, leaving 14 bases between. The V gene's germline CDR1 is SGHRS and CDR2 YFSETQ. This CDR3 spans 15 amino acids. CDR3 in DNA: TGCGCCAGCAGCTTAGGAACAGGGAGCGATGAAAAACTGTTTTTT. This encodes CASSLGTGSDEKLFF.

The rearrangement uses TRBV2 and TRBJ2-7; D is tentatively TRBD1 or TRBD2 (6 bases each). The CDR3 contains 15 residues. Looked up from germline, CDR1 is SNHLY and CDR2 is FYNNEI. Trimming removed 3 bases from V and 0 bases from J, with 12 bases in between. Here the CDR3 reads CASSEGAGLSYEQYF. DNA for the CDR3: TGTGCCAGCAGTGAGGGGGCGGGGCTCTCCTACGAGCAGTACTTC.

The table lists this clonotype with many counts. The J gene is TRBJ2-5, the V gene TRBV6-2 or TRBV6-3; no definite D call. Trimming shortened V by 4 bases and J by 5 bases, and 8 bases separated the two germline ends. This CDR3 comprises 12 residues. Per germline, CDR1 MNHEY and CDR2 SVGEGT. The CDR3 nucleotides read TGTGCCAGCAGTTTTGTTACGGAGACCCAGTACTTC. Amino acid sequence: CASSFVTETQYF.

This clonotype has a count of ten or more. The V and J genes are TRBV7-2 and TRBJ2-5; maybe TRBD2 (7 bases). Germline V gene lookup returns CDR1 SGHTA and CDR2 FQGNSA. Trimming removed 1 base from V and 1 base from J, with 16 bases in between. The CDR3 spans 17 residues. The CDR3 protein is CASSLVGQAGAQETQYF. The CDR3 DNA follows: TGTGCCAGCAGCTTAGTAGGTCAGGCGGGGGCCCAAGAGACCCAGTACTTC.

This clonotype occurred a few times. The chain links TRBV5-1 to TRBJ2-5; D gene ambiguous. There are 14 residues in the CDR3. Germline V gene lookup returns CDR1 SGHRS and CDR2 YFSETQ. Trimming cost V 2 bases and J 5 bases, with 13 bases left between them. CDR3 in amino acids: CASSLGWVWETQYF. Written as DNA, the CDR3 is TGCGCCAGCAGCTTAGGCTGGGTTTGGGAGACCCAGTACTTC. The complete variable domain, with remaining parts taken from reference TRBV5-1 and TRBJ2-5, reads KAGVTQTPRYLIKTRGQQVTLSCSPISGHRSVSWYQQTPGQGLQFLFEYFSETQRNKGNFPGRFSGRQFSNSRSEMNVSTLELGDSALYLCASSLGWVWETQYFGPGTRLLVL.

This clonotype occurred many times. The chain is built from TRBV29-1 and TRBJ1-2, with D perhaps matching TRBD1 (5 bases). V was pared by 4 bases and J by 4 bases, with 13 bases between. The germline gives CDR1 SQVTM, CDR2 ANQGSEA. The CDR3 runs 13 residues. The chain's CDR3 is CSVGEGTVYGYTF. The CDR3, as DNA: TGCAGCGTTGGGGAGGGGACTGTCTATGGCTACACCTTC.

The chain has TRBV20-1 and TRBJ2-7; maybe TRBD2 (6 bases). CDR3 length equals 16 residues. V was pared by 3 bases and J by 5 bases, with 23 bases between. Germline V gene lookup returns CDR1 DFQATT and CDR2 SNEGSKA (reference sequence). The CDR3 DNA reads as TGCAGTGCTAGGGAGCCTTTAGCGGAACTCCTCCACGAGCAGTACTTC. Its translation: CSAREPLAELLHEQYF.

This clonotype was counted ten times or more. This chain uses TRBV20-1 with TRBJ1-5; tentatively, D is TRBD1 (6 bases). Germline V CDR1 and CDR2: DFQATT, SNEGSKA (reference sequence). Trimming took 6 bases from V and 2 from J, leaving 17 bases between them. CDR3 length: 15 residues. The CDR3 here is CSADEGVFGNQPQHF. CDR3 sequence (DNA): TGCAGTGCCGACGAGGGGGTATTTGGCAATCAGCCCCAGCATTTT.

This clonotype occurred many times. V and J are TRBV20-1 and TRBJ1-2, with D unresolved. Trimming left V 0 bases short and J 5 bases short, with 19 bases between. CDR1 is DFQATT and CDR2 is SNEGSKA in the germline V gene (reference sequence). The CDR3 runs to 16 residues. The CDR3 region has the DNA TGCAGTGCTAGAGACACCGCATTAACTCCGTCGTATGGCTACACCTTC. Translated: CSARDTALTPSYGYTF.

This clonotype was detected many times. The chain uses TRBV5-1 and TRBJ2-3, with 7 bases fitting TRBD2. CDR3 length: 18 amino acids. Germline CDR1 reads SGHRS; CDR2 reads YFSETQ. V shed 2 bases and J 0 bases; nucleotides not matched to a gene: 12. The CDR3 sequence: CASSFETAGTSSTDTQYF. The CDR3 DNA reads as TGCGCCAGCAGCTTCGAAACAGCGGGGACTTCTAGCACAGATACGCAGTATTTT. Full variable domain (remainder filled in from reference TRBV5-1 and TRBJ2-3): KAGVTQTPRYLIKTRGQQVTLSCSPISGHRSVSWYQQTPGQGLQFLFEYFSETQRNKGNFPGRFSGRQFSNSRSEMNVSTLELGDSALYLCASSFETAGTSSTDTQYFGPGTRLTVL.

The chain carries TRBV7-6 and TRBJ2-5, with TRBD1 matching over 9 bases. This CDR3 is 14 amino acids long. Germline V gives CDR1 SGHVS, CDR2 FNYEAQ. V dropped 4 bases and J dropped 5; count of bases not matched to a gene: 5. CDR3: CASSSGQGMETQYF. The CDR3 region has the DNA TGTGCCAGCAGCTCCGGACAGGGGATGGAGACCCAGTACTTC. The full variable domain, in which reference TRBV7-6 and TRBJ2-5 provide the parts outside the CDR3, is GAGVSQSPRYKVTKRGQDVALRCDPISGHVSLYWYRQALGQGPEFLTYFNYEAQQDKSGLPNDRFSAERPEGSISTLTIQRTEQRDSAMYRCASSSGQGMETQYFGPGTRLLVL.

There are many counts of this clonotype. The V gene is TRBV27, the J gene TRBJ2-1; possible D gene TRBD1, 6 bases. Trimming cost V 6 bases and J 7 bases, with 10 bases left between them. Germline lookup yields CDR1 MNHEY and CDR2 SMNVEV (reference sequence). The CDR3 contains 12 residues. The CDR3 loop reads CASSNRANEQFF. The CDR3 DNA reads TGTGCCAGCAGCAACAGGGCGAATGAGCAGTTCTTC.

This chain links TRBV18 with TRBJ2-5; 10 bases match TRBD2. The CDR3 is made up of 18 amino acids. Germline V CDR1 and CDR2: KGHSH, LQKENI. V dropped 3 bases and J dropped 6; count of bases not matched to a gene: 16. CDR3 sequence reads: CASSPEPLGLAGDKTQYF. Here the CDR3 DNA reads TGTGCCAGCTCACCGGAACCCCTTGGTCTAGCGGGAGATAAGACCCAGTACTTC. The full variable domain, rest sourced from reference TRBV18 and TRBJ2-5, is NAGVMQNPRHLVRRRGQEARLRCSPMKGHSHVYWYRQLPEEGLKFMVYLQKENIIDESGMPKERFSAEFPKEGPSILRIQQVVRGDSAAYFCASSPEPLGLAGDKTQYFGPGTRLLVL.

This clonotype was counted ten times or more. The chain is built from TRBV7-9 and TRBJ2-5; D uncertain. Germline loops: CDR1 SEHNR, CDR2 FQNEAQ (reference sequence). The ends were cut back, 3 bases at V and 5 bases at J, with 10 bases in the middle. The CDR3 totals 13 residues. CDR3 sequence: CASSFEAQETQYF. The CDR3 DNA reads as TGTGCCAGCAGCTTCGAGGCCCAGGAGACCCAGTACTTC.